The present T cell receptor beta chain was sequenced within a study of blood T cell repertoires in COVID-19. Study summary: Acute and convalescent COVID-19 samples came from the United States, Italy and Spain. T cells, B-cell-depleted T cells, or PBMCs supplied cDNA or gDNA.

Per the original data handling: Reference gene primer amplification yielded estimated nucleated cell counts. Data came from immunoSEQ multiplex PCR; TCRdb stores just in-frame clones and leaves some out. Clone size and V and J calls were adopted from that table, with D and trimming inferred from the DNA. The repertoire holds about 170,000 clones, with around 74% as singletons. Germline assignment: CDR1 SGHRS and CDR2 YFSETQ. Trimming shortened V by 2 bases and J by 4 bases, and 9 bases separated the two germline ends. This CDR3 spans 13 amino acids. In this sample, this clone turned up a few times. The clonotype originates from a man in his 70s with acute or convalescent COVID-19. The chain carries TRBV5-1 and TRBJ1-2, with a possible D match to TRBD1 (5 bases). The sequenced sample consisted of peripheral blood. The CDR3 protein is CASSLGASYGYTF. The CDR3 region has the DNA TGCGCCAGCAGCTTAGGGGCAAGCTATGGCTACACCTTC.